Shown below are 5 T cell receptor beta chains from a single sample sequenced in a study of spatial heterogeneity in lung cancer. TCRdb reprocessed the 5' RACE reads with MiXCR, giving one entry per CDR3 protein. The sample records 75,000 or so distinct CDR3 sequences, approximately 8% being singletons. Time point noted: sample taken at primary tumor resection. The source was PBMCs, collected at surgery. The receptors originated from a male donor with early-stage non-small cell lung cancer.

This chain links TRBV30 with TRBJ1-1; D ambiguous. The CDR3 has 12 residues. V lost 4 bases to trimming and J lost 0 bases, with 6 bases between them. Per germline, CDR1 GTSNPN and CDR2 SVGIG (reference sequence). The CDR3, as DNA: TGTGCCTGGACCCGTTTGAACACTGAAGCTTTCTTT. It encodes CAWTRLNTEAFF.

This clonotype was counted ten times or more. As DNA, the CDR3 is TGCGCCAGCAGCGGGACAGGGAGCTCCTACGAGCAGTACTTC. This encodes CASSGTGSSYEQYF. V and J are TRBV5-1 and TRBJ2-7, with 9 nucleotides matching TRBD1. V lost 4 bases and J lost 0; bases outside the gene matches: 2. This CDR3 spans 14 amino acids. The germline gives CDR1 SGHRS, CDR2 YFSETQ.

This clonotype is medium-sized by share. The V and J genes are TRBV12-3 or TRBV12-4 and TRBJ1-1; D is perhaps TRBD1 (5 bases). The CDR3 totals 12 residues. Trimming pared 6 bases from V and 10 bases from J, leaving 15 bases between. CDR3 sequence (DNA): TGTGCCAGCAGCCAGACAGTGGCCATAGCTTTCTTT. This translates into CASSQTVAIAFF.

This clonotype was counted between two and nine times. This chain links TRBV20-1 with TRBJ1-1; 8 bases match TRBD1. CDR3 length: 13 residues. With V trimmed by 5 bases and J by 2 bases, 4 bases remained unmatched. Germline lookup yields CDR1 DFQATT and CDR2 SNEGSKA (reference sequence). The CDR3 DNA is TGCAGTGCTGGTACAGGGGGTAACACTGAAGCTTTCTTT. It translates to CSAGTGGNTEAFF.

The sample holds a few counts of this clonotype. V gene TRBV9 combines with J gene TRBJ2-7; 9 bases are shared with TRBD1. The CDR3 is 14 residues long. V shed 3 bases, J shed 5 bases, and the junction held 6 bases outside the gene matches. Germline-derived CDR1 and CDR2 are SGDLS and YYNGEE. The CDR3 loop reads CASSAWDRAHEQYF. The CDR3, as DNA: TGTGCCAGCAGCGCCTGGGACAGGGCCCACGAGCAGTACTTC.